This T cell receptor (beta chain) stems from a study of OX40 agonist ivuxolimab in advanced cancers. Repertoires were generated with immunoSEQ multiplex PCR, while TCRdb's copy carries only in-frame clones and drops some. Of 70,000 to 95,000 clones in the sample, roughly four fifths were seen once. Looked up from germline, CDR1 is SGHRS and CDR2 is YFSETQ. After removal of 4 bases from V and 6 bases from J, the junction contained 7 bases not matched to a gene. CDR3 length: 15 amino acids. The chain joins TRBV5-1 to TRBJ2-2; 9 nucleotides align to TRBD1. The TCR was taken from an adult with an advanced solid tumor such as melanoma, head and neck, liver or kidney cancer. The sample in question was CD4+ or CD8+ T cells sorted from blood, obtained in a trial of the OX40 agonist ivuxolimab. CDR3 loop: CASSRGQGSPGELFF. Here the CDR3 DNA reads TGCGCCAGCAGCCGAGGACAGGGGTCCCCCGGGGAGCTGTTTTTT. Using reference TRBV5-1 and TRBJ2-2 for the parts outside the CDR3, the full variable domain is KAGVTQTPRYLIKTRGQQVTLSCSPISGHRSVSWYQQTPGQGLQFLFEYFSETQRNKGNFPGRFSGRQFSNSRSEMNVSTLELGDSALYLCASSRGQGSPGELFFGEGSRLTVL.